This T cell receptor (beta chain) is from a study of PD-1 blockade in classical Hodgkin lymphoma. Study results and limitations: Newly diagnosed patients had baseline TCR diversity that was reportedly lower than that of healthy donors.

Measured with immunoSEQ multiplex PCR; TCRdb has only the in-frame clones, and not every one. The sample consists of about 54,000 clones, about 91% of them appearing once. Relapses following autologous stem cell transplantation were seen in all patients, with brentuximab vedotin exposure varying. Concerning this clone: Its antigen is not identified.

This CDR3 is built from 14 residues. Trimming shortened V by 3 bases and J by 8 bases, and 13 bases separated the two germline ends. Germline V gene sequence: CDR1 MNHEY, CDR2 SMNVEV (reference sequence). The clonotype was recovered from a human donor with classical Hodgkin lymphoma. The source material was peripheral blood mononuclear cells (PBMCs), sampled before the second cycle of nivolumab. The rearrangement links TRBV27 to TRBJ2-2; D not certain. CDR3 DNA sequence: TGTGCCAGCAGTTTCCCCAATGGAATAGGGGAGCTGTTTTTT. It codes for CASSFPNGIGELFF.